These 18 T cell receptor beta chains came from one sample sequenced in a study of shared clonotypes between healthy human individuals. Assay: immunoSEQ multiplex PCR; the TCRdb copy retains only in-frame clones and omits some. The sample lists over 1.5 million clones, approximately 98% seen once, with 0.45% in the top ten. Sequences were obtained from naive CD4+ T cells sorted from blood. Subset specified: CD45RA+ positively selected. These receptors all stem from a man between 25 and 39 years old in good health.

The V gene is TRBV6-5, the J gene TRBJ2-2, with D perhaps matching TRBD1 or TRBD2 (5 bases each). V was clipped by 6 bases and J by 6 bases, with 14 bases between them. The CDR3 loop spans 14 amino acids. Germline-derived CDR1 and CDR2 are MNHEY and SVGAGI. CDR3 protein: CASRRVGAPGELFF. The CDR3, as DNA: TGTGCCAGCAGGAGGGTTGGGGCCCCCGGGGAGCTGTTTTTT.

The chain couples TRBV4-3 to TRBJ2-3; the D gene is possibly TRBD2 (6 bases). Trimming stripped 2 bases from V and 1 base from J, with 10 bases between. The germline gives CDR1 LGHNA, CDR2 YSLEER. The CDR3 is made up of 15 amino acids. In nucleotides, the CDR3 is TGCGCCAGCAGCCAAAACCCGGGAGGCACAGATACGCAGTATTTT. This codes for CASSQNPGGTDTQYF.

With respect to this clone: The sample carries other DNA sequences with the same CDR3. The chain carries TRBV5-1 and TRBJ2-1; D is unclear. Germline values: CDR1 SGHRS, CDR2 YFSETQ. The CDR3 has 11 residues. Trimming stripped 1 base from V and 5 bases from J, with 1 base between. The CDR3 nucleotides are TGCGCCAGCAGCTTGAACAATGAGCAGTTCTTC. Protein product: CASSLNNEQFF.

This clone has a single count. The V gene is TRBV28, the J gene TRBJ1-3, with unresolved D. Germline-derived CDR1 and CDR2 are MDHEN and SYDVKM. V was pared by 2 bases and J by 0 bases, with 14 bases between. This CDR3 comprises 17 residues. The CDR3 DNA reads as TGTGCCAGCAGTTTAAAGGCAGGTTTCCTCTCTGGAAACACCATATATTTT. This gives the protein CASSLKAGFLSGNTIYF.

V and J are TRBV28 and TRBJ2-2; no definite D call. The CDR3 sequence is 12 residues long. Germline V lookup: CDR1 MDHEN, CDR2 SYDVKM. With 6 bases removed from V and 5 bases from J, the gap between germline ends came to 7 bases. CDR3 sequence: CASSQLTGELFF. CDR3 sequence (DNA): TGTGCCAGCAGCCAGTTGACCGGGGAGCTGTTTTTT.

This rearrangement joins TRBV2 to TRBJ2-2; D ambiguous. The V end lost 6 bases, the J end lost 1 base, and 12 bases lay between the germline ends. CDR1 and CDR2 (germline): SNHLY, FYNNEI. This CDR3 is built from 15 residues. The CDR3 region has the DNA TGTGCCAGCAGGAATGGGCGAGGGAACACCGGGGAGCTGTTTTTT. It codes for CASRNGRGNTGELFF.

V is TRBV6-5 and J is TRBJ1-3; D remains ambiguous. The CDR3 is made up of 14 amino acids. Between the trimmed V and J ends, which lost 6 bases and 2 bases, there was a span of 11 bases. CDR1 is MNHEY, CDR2 SVGAGI, per germline. The CDR3 DNA follows: TGTGCCAGCAGCGGACCAGCTCCTGGAAACACCATATATTTT. This encodes CASSGPAPGNTIYF.

The J gene is TRBJ2-2, the V gene TRBV5-4; 11 bases line up with TRBD2. There are 16 residues in the CDR3. The trim removed 4 bases at V and 3 bases at J, leaving 5 bases unmatched. Per germline, CDR1 SGHNT and CDR2 YYREEE (reference sequence). In nucleotides, the CDR3 is TGTGCCAGCAGCACCATAGCGGGAGGGTACACCGGGGAGCTGTTTTTT. Translated, it gives CASSTIAGGYTGELFF.

The V and J genes are TRBV9 and TRBJ1-1; D not certain. Trimming pared 4 bases from V and 2 bases from J, leaving 12 bases between. In germline, CDR1 is SGDLS, CDR2 YYNGEE. There are 14 residues in the CDR3. Here the CDR3 DNA reads TGTGCCAGCAGCCCAAGACCGAAAAACACTGAAGCTTTCTTT. Its translation: CASSPRPKNTEAFF.

The chain uses TRBV7-7 and TRBJ2-1, with D unclear. The CDR3 spans 14 residues. V shed 5 bases and J shed 5 bases, with 13 bases lying between them. CDR1 SSHAT and CDR2 FNYEAQ come from the germline V gene (reference sequence). The chain's CDR3 is CASSLAILDNEQFF. In DNA form, the CDR3 reads TGTGCCAGCAGCCTTGCTATCCTGGACAATGAGCAGTTCTTC.

J is TRBJ2-1 and V is TRBV5-5; 10 nucleotides align to TRBD2. Germline V gene sequence: CDR1 SGHKS, CDR2 YYEKEE (reference sequence). The CDR3 is made up of 15 amino acids. The J segment lost 13 bases and the V segment lost 1 base, leaving 11 bases of the junction unmatched. CDR3 loop: CASSLWFLAGEGQFF. CDR3 sequence (DNA): TGTGCCAGCAGCTTGTGGTTTCTAGCGGGAGAAGGTCAGTTCTTC.

V is TRBV30 and J is TRBJ1-3; D not certain. There are 13 residues in the CDR3. V lost 3 bases and J lost 2, with 8 bases in between. Germline loops: CDR1 GTSNPN, CDR2 SVGIG (reference sequence). This CDR3 is CAWSSDTGNTIYF. The CDR3 DNA sequence: TGTGCCTGGAGCTCAGACACTGGAAACACCATATATTTT.

This clone was observed once. The rearrangement joins TRBV29-1 to TRBJ1-1; TRBD1 might be the D (5 bases). The V gene lost 3 bases and the J gene lost 7 bases, with 15 bases spanning the gap. CDR3 length: 13 residues. The germline V gene encodes CDR1 SQVTM and CDR2 ANQGSEA. CDR3 coding DNA: TGCAGCGTTGACAGGGTCCTAACAAGTGAAGCTTTCTTT. The encoded protein is CSVDRVLTSEAFF.

This chain links TRBV28 with TRBJ1-5; D is unclear. Germline CDR1 and CDR2: MDHEN and SYDVKM. The CDR3 covers 14 residues. Trimming left V 6 bases short and J 0 bases short, with 9 bases between. The CDR3 DNA reads TGTGCCAGCAGCAAAGACAATAGCAATCAGCCCCAGCATTTT. Amino acid sequence: CASSKDNSNQPQHF.

V gene TRBV7-2 combines with J gene TRBJ1-1, with 7 bases aligning to TRBD1. Germline V gene data show CDR1 as SGHTA and CDR2 as FQGNSA. The CDR3 length is 14 residues. V dropped 3 bases and J dropped 11; count of bases not matched to a gene: 12. The CDR3 bases are TGTGCCAGCAGCTTGGGGTGGGGGACAGCTGTCGCTTTCTTT. Translating it yields CASSLGWGTAVAFF.

V is TRBV5-1 and J is TRBJ2-2; D remains unclear. Germline values: CDR1 SGHRS, CDR2 YFSETQ. The CDR3 length is 15 residues. The ends were cut back, 3 bases at V and 2 bases at J, with 11 bases in the middle. The DNA for the CDR3 is TGCGCCAGCAGCTCGGGCTTCCCTAACACCGGGGAGCTGTTTTTT. Its protein product is CASSSGFPNTGELFF.

CDR3 loop: CASSLQGSEGQPQHF. DNA of the CDR3: TGTGCCAGCAGCTTACAGGGTTCCGAGGGTCAGCCCCAGCATTTT. The V and J genes are TRBV7-8 and TRBJ1-5, with D possibly matching TRBD1 (5 bases). V dropped 2 bases and J dropped 6 bases, with 14 bases sitting between them. In germline, CDR1 is SGHVS, CDR2 FQNEAQ. The CDR3 spans 15 residues.

The chain recombines TRBV7-3 with TRBJ2-5; D is perhaps TRBD1 (6 bases). Trimming pared 0 bases from V and 0 bases from J, leaving 8 bases between. The V gene's germline CDR1 is SGHTA and CDR2 FQGTGA. CDR3 length: 15 amino acids. The chain's CDR3 is CASSLTGTNQETQYF. CDR3 nucleotides: TGTGCCAGCAGCTTAACGGGGACAAACCAAGAGACCCAGTACTTC.